These 7 T cell receptor beta chains came from one sample sequenced in a study of CD8 T cells in Susac syndrome. RNA totalling roughly 0.5 to 1 ug underwent reverse transcription with random hexamers. A single record per CDR3 protein comes from TCRdb applying MiXCR to the immunoSEQ multiplex PCR reads. Of about 400,000 distinct CDR3 sequences in the sample, approximately 85% were seen once. Sequences were obtained from CD8+ T cells from PBMCs. These TCRs come from a human donor with multiple sclerosis.

The chain recombines TRBV4-1 with TRBJ1-2; the D is unclear. The V end lost 1 base, the J end lost 4 bases, and 10 bases lay between the germline ends. Germline CDR1 is MGHRA and CDR2 is YSYEKL. This CDR3 has 14 residues. The CDR3 DNA reads as TGCGCCAGCAGCCAAGCCGGGTCGATCTATGGCTACACCTTC. This sequence encodes CASSQAGSIYGYTF.

The rearrangement uses TRBV11-2 and TRBJ2-1, with TRBD1 identical over 10 bases. V was pared by 5 bases and J by 6 bases, with 10 bases of the junction left unmatched. Germline assignment: CDR1 SGHAT and CDR2 FQNNGV. The CDR3 extends over 16 amino acids. The CDR3 sequence is CASSGWDRGSSNEQFF. CDR3 coding DNA: TGTGCCAGCAGCGGGTGGGACAGGGGTTCTTCCAATGAGCAGTTCTTC.

This clonotype was recorded once. This sequence joins TRBV11-2 and TRBJ2-7; 8 positions agree with TRBD1. The V gene's germline CDR1 is SGHAT and CDR2 FQNNGV. CDR3 length: 15 amino acids. Trimming took 5 bases from V and 2 from J; bases not matched to a gene: 8. The CDR3 is CASSHPEQGAYEQYF. The CDR3, as DNA: TGTGCCAGCAGCCACCCCGAACAGGGGGCCTACGAGCAGTACTTC.

This clonotype was detected only a few times. The genes are TRBV6-5 and TRBJ2-7; 9 positions agree with TRBD1. CDR1 and CDR2 (germline): MNHEY, SVGAGI. V shed 7 bases, J shed 3 bases, and the junction held 7 bases outside the gene matches. This CDR3 has 14 amino acids. CDR3 in DNA: TGTGCCAGCAACCTCCGGGACAGGGACTACGAGCAGTACTTC. Its translation is CASNLRDRDYEQYF.

The J gene is TRBJ2-1, the V gene TRBV28; D gene ambiguous. Germline CDR1 reads MDHEN; CDR2 reads SYDVKM. The V end was cut by 3 bases, the J end by 4 bases, with 7 bases between. The CDR3 runs to 13 residues. The CDR3 spells CASSFELYNEQFF. CDR3 nucleotide sequence: TGTGCCAGCAGTTTCGAGCTATACAATGAGCAGTTCTTC.

This clonotype was picked up a small number of times. The CDR3 coding sequence is TGTGCCAGCACGCCACTCAGCGGGAGGCACGATGAGCAGTTCTTC. Translation gives CASTPLSGRHDEQFF. This chain joins TRBV6-1 and TRBJ2-1; TRBD2 matches 9 bases. Germline CDR1 is MNHNS and CDR2 is SASEGT. V lost 7 bases, J lost 8 bases, and 12 bases stayed unmatched. The CDR3 runs 15 residues.

J is TRBJ2-1 and V is TRBV25-1; tentatively, D is TRBD1 (5 bases). Germline-derived CDR1 and CDR2 are MGHDK and SYGVNS. Trimming stripped 0 bases from V and 6 bases from J, with 12 bases between. This CDR3 has 15 residues. The DNA for the CDR3 is TGTGCCAGCAGTGAATACAGGGTAGGTTCCAATGAGCAGTTCTTC. It yields the protein CASSEYRVGSNEQFF.